The TCR beta chain under discussion was sequenced for a study of T cells after yellow fever vaccination. Study outcomes and limitations: Peak timing came faster in the weaker secondary response, day 5 versus 15. Abundant clonotypes from the bulk population could have been carried over as contaminants into FACS-sorted repertoires. There was a small share of clonotypes that showed up in both the CD4 and CD8 compartments.

TCRdb reprocessed the 5' RACE reads via MiXCR and lists one record per CDR3 protein. The table has 30,000 to 35,000 distinct CDR3 sequences, 6% to 8.5% seen once; the top ten hold 20% to 25%. This clonotype was found once. This specimen consisted of PBMCs, either bulk or a sorted T-cell subset (CD4+, CD8+, memory, or dextramer-sorted; not recorded which), obtained on the day of the first yellow fever vaccination. The sequence was collected from a man between 18 and 29 years old who received the YFV17D yellow fever vaccine.

CDR3 region: CSARWAPRWTNSPLHF. The CDR3 nucleotides read TGCAGTGCTAGGTGGGCCCCCCGATGGACCAATTCACCCCTCCACTTT. The chain couples TRBV20-1 to TRBJ1-6; D is undetermined. V was clipped by 3 bases and J by 7 bases, with 19 bases between them. Looked up from germline, CDR1 is DFQATT and CDR2 is SNEGSKA (reference sequence). The CDR3 sequence is 16 residues long.